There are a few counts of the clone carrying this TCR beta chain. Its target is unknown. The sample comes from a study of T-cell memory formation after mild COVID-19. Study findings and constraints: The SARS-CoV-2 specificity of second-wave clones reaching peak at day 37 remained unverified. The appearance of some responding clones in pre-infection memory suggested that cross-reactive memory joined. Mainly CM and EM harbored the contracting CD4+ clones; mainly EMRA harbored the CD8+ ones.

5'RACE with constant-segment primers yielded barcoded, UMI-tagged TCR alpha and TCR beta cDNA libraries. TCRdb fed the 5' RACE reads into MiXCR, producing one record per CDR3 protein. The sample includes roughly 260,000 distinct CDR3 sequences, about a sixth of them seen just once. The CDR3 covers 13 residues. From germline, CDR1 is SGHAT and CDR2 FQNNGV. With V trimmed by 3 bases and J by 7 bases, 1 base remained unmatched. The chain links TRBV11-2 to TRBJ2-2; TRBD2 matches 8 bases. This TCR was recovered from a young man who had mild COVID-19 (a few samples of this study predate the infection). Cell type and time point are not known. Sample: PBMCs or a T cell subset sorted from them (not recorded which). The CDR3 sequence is CASSLAGGGELFF. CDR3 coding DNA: TGTGCCAGCAGCTTGGCGGGAGGCGGGGAGCTGTTTTTT.